Listed below are T cell receptor beta chains from one sample, sequenced in a study of cytomegalovirus exposure and HLA in healthy donors. Sequenced by immunoSEQ multiplex PCR; TCRdb stores in-frame clones only, minus some. This sample carries around 150,000 clones, around 75% of them seen once, and the ten largest clones take roughly 1.4%. Sequenced input: PBMCs. The receptor set was obtained from a man younger than 35 in good health and CMV-seronegative. Each CDR3 is given without its conserved first and last residue. Each record gives: CDR3 protein, V gene.

CDR3aa: ASSERGQSTDTQY
v_gene: TRBV9

CDR3aa: ASSPPGTDTQY
v_gene: TRBV18

CDR3aa: AWSRGDLYEQY
v_gene: TRBV30

CDR3aa: ASSLELAGTNEQF
v_gene: TRBV11-2

CDR3aa: ASSRGVTEAF
v_gene: TRBV7-9

CDR3aa: ASSTSVNTGELF
v_gene: TRBV19

CDR3aa: ASSLAGEAGEKLF
v_gene: TRBV5-1

CDR3aa: ASSLEQEDTQY
v_gene: TRBV5-1

CDR3aa: ASPTGLVETQY
v_gene: TRBV6-1

CDR3aa: ASSLLGGETQY
v_gene: TRBV19